Shown below are 12 T cell receptor beta chains from a single sample sequenced in a study of identifying expanded T cells in peripheral blood. The assay was immunoSEQ multiplex PCR, and TCRdb's table has in-frame clones only and misses some. This table holds tens of thousands of clones, 70% to 90% found once. The sequencing sample was made of blood. Receptors originate from a person between 18 and 70 years old in good health.

The rearrangement links TRBV11-3 to TRBJ1-3; the D is unclear. Germline V gene sequence: CDR1 SGHNT, CDR2 YENEEA. V gave up 5 bases and J gave up 0 bases, with 8 bases separating them. The CDR3 is 14 residues long. CDR3: CASSQGFSGNTIYF. DNA of the CDR3: TGTGCCAGCAGCCAAGGGTTCTCTGGAAACACCATATATTTT. Supplemented by reference TRBV11-3 and TRBJ1-3, the full variable domain reads EAGVVQSPRYKIIEKKQPVAFWCNPISGHNTLYWYLQNLGQGPELLIRYENEEAVDDSQLPKDRFSAERLKGVDSTLKIQPAELGDSAVYLCASSQGFSGNTIYFGEGSWLTVV.

The rearrangement joins TRBV19 to TRBJ1-1; no clear D. Per germline, CDR1 LNHDA and CDR2 SQIVND (reference sequence). Between the trimmed V and J ends, which lost 7 bases and 0 bases, there was a span of 3 bases. This CDR3 has 11 residues. Here the CDR3 DNA reads TGTGCCAGTAAGCTGAACACTGAAGCTTTCTTT. Amino acid sequence: CASKLNTEAFF.

The V and J genes are TRBV6-5 and TRBJ1-1; TRBD1 matches at 9 bases. V was pared by 5 bases and J by 6 bases, with 4 bases of the junction left unmatched. The CDR3 extends over 13 amino acids. Germline CDR1 reads MNHEY; CDR2 reads SVGAGI. The CDR3 sequence: CASSLGTGSEAFF. The CDR3, as DNA: TGTGCCAGCAGTCTGGGGACAGGGTCTGAAGCTTTCTTT.

This rearrangement joins TRBV25-1 to TRBJ1-2; 7 positions agree with TRBD1. CDR1 and CDR2 (germline): MGHDK, SYGVNS. Losses at the gene ends were 6 bases for V and 6 bases for J; bases not matched to a gene: 7. The CDR3 consists of 13 residues. The CDR3: CASSLSGTDGYTF. In DNA, the CDR3 is TGTGCCAGCAGCCTCTCCGGGACAGATGGCTACACCTTC.

The chain uses TRBV9 and TRBJ2-1; D is perhaps TRBD2 (5 bases). V lost 0 bases and J lost 8, with 12 bases in between. Germline V gene data show CDR1 as SGDLS and CDR2 as YYNGEE. This CDR3 is built from 14 residues. CDR3 nucleotides: TGTGCCAGCAGCGTAGTAGGGAGCAGCGATGAGCAGTTCTTC. This codes for CASSVVGSSDEQFF.

A note on this clone: Sequence at one end of the junction differs from germline and may be a read error. The chain couples TRBV30 to TRBJ2-1; 14 positions match TRBD2. This CDR3 region has 12 residues. Germline assignment: CDR1 GTSNPN and CDR2 SVGIG (reference sequence). CDR3 loop: CAWIGTSGRGLF. The DNA for the CDR3 is TGTGCCTGGATTGGGACTAGCGGGAGAGGGCTCTTC.

The CDR3 protein is CASSLDQVDRLYEQYF. The CDR3 region has the DNA TGTGCCAGCAGCTTAGACCAGGTTGACAGACTCTACGAGCAGTACTTC. V and J are TRBV11-3 and TRBJ2-7; D might be TRBD1 (5 bases). Germline lookup yields CDR1 SGHNT and CDR2 YENEEA. CDR3 size: 16 residues. Between the trimmed V and J ends, which lost 0 bases and 3 bases, there was a span of 15 bases.

The chain is built from TRBV7-2 and TRBJ2-7; D possibly uses TRBD1 or TRBD2 (5 bases each). This CDR3 is built from 16 residues. The germline gives CDR1 SGHTA, CDR2 FQGNSA. The germline V and J ends were trimmed by 1 base and 2 bases, with 15 bases remaining between them. As DNA, the CDR3 is TGTGCCAGCAGCTTAGATGGGGGAGTTGGTGCCTACGAGCAGTACTTC. It yields the protein CASSLDGGVGAYEQYF.

The V gene is TRBV7-3, the J gene TRBJ2-3, with TRBD1 matching over 12 bases. Trimming took 5 bases from V and 4 from J; bases not matched to a gene: 7. The CDR3 runs 16 residues. Germline V lookup: CDR1 SGHTA, CDR2 FQGTGA. The CDR3 loop reads CASSPGTGGLADTQYF. The CDR3 DNA reads TGTGCCAGCAGCCCAGGGACAGGGGGCCTTGCAGATACGCAGTATTTT.

The chain joins TRBV2 to TRBJ2-1, with 11 bases identical to TRBD2. The CDR3 spans 15 residues. With V trimmed by 5 bases and J by 3 bases, 3 bases remained unmatched. CDR1 SNHLY and CDR2 FYNNEI come from the germline V gene. CDR3 residues: CASSSGTSGYNEQFF. Here the CDR3 DNA reads TGTGCCAGCAGTTCCGGGACTAGCGGCTACAATGAGCAGTTCTTC.

The rearrangement uses TRBV18 and TRBJ2-1; no clear D. The CDR3 covers 14 residues. Trimming left V 3 bases short and J 8 bases short, with 14 bases between. CDR1 KGHSH and CDR2 LQKENI come from the germline V gene. The DNA for the CDR3 is TGTGCCAGCTCACCCCGAGGAGCGAGCGATGAGCAGTTCTTC. The encoded protein is CASSPRGASDEQFF.

This chain links TRBV27 with TRBJ1-1; TRBD1 aligns across 10 bases. This CDR3 has 15 residues. The V segment lost 3 bases and the J segment 4 bases; nucleotides outside the gene matches: 5. Germline CDR1 reads MNHEY; CDR2 reads SMNVEV (reference sequence). The CDR3 bases are TGTGCCAGCAGTTTCTCCGGGACAGGGGTCACTGAAGCTTTCTTT. It encodes CASSFSGTGVTEAFF.